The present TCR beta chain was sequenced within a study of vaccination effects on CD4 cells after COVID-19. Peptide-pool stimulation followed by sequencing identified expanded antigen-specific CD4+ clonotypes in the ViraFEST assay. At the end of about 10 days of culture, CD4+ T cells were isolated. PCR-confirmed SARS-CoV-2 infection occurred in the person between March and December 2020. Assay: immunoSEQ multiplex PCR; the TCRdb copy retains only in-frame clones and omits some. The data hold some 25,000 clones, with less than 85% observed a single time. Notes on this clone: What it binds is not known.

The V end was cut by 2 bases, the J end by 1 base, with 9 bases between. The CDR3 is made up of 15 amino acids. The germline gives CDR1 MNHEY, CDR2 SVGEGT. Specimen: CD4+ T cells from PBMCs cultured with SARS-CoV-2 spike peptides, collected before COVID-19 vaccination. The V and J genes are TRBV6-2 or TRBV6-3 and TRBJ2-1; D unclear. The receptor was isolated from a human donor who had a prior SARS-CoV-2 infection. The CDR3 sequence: CASSYSRISYNEQFF. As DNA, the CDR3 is TGTGCCAGCAGTTACAGCAGGATTTCCTACAATGAGCAGTTCTTC.